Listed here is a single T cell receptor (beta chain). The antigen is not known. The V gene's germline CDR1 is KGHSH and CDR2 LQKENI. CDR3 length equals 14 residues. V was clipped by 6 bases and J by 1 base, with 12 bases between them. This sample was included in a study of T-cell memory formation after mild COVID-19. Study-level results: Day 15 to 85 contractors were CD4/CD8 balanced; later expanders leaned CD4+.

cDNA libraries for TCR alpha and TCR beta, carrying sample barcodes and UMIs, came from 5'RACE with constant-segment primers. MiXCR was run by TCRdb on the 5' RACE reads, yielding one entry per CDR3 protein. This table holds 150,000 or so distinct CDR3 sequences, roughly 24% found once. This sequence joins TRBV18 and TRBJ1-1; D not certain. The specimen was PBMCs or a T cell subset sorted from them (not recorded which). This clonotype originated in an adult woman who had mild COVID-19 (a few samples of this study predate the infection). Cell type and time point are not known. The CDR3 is CASSLLGENTEAFF. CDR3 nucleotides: TGTGCCAGCTCCCTGCTAGGAGAGAACACTGAAGCTTTCTTT.